Listed below are T cell receptor beta chains from one sample, sequenced in a study of OX40 agonist ivuxolimab in advanced cancers. Generated by immunoSEQ multiplex PCR, the TCRdb table keeps only in-frame clones and is missing some. This sample has about 89,000 clones, with approximately 91% found just once. The specimen comprised CD4+ or CD8+ T cells sorted from blood, sampled in a trial of the OX40 agonist ivuxolimab. All receptors come from an adult with an advanced solid tumor such as melanoma, head and neck, liver or kidney cancer. The CDR3 runs from the conserved cysteine through the conserved F or W. The D gene is left open where the match is weak. Not all rows give a size; the values are once, few, many and, for expanded clones, a class.

V	D	J	size	CDR3	DNA
TRBV28	TRBD1	TRBJ1-2	NA	CASRYSGTGGNYGYTF	TGTGCCAGCAGGTATTCCGGGACAGGGGGCAACTATGGCTACACCTTC
TRBV9	TRBD2	TRBJ2-4	NA	CASSDSPGTASGSNIQYF	TGTGCCAGCAGCGACTCTCCGGGAACTGCGAGCGGGAGTAACATTCAGTACTTC
TRBV7-3	NA	TRBJ1-1	once	CASSLTAGPEAFF	TGTGCCAGCAGCTTAACGGCAGGGCCCGAAGCTTTCTTT
TRBV19	NA	TRBJ2-7	NA	CASTGIYEQYF	TGTGCCAGTACAGGGATTTACGAGCAGTACTTC
TRBV5-1	NA	TRBJ2-2	NA	CASSLNNGELFF	TGCGCCAGCAGCTTGAACAACGGGGAGCTGTTTTTT
TRBV4-3	NA	TRBJ2-7	NA	CASSRTRVGSSYEQYF	TGCGCCAGCAGCCGTACCAGGGTTGGGAGCTCCTACGAGCAGTACTTC
TRBV29-1	TRBD1	TRBJ2-2	NA	CSVGDRLGGELFF	TGCAGCGTTGGGGACAGGTTGGGCGGGGAGCTGTTTTTT
TRBV6-5	TRBD2	TRBJ2-7	NA	CASSYGRGRAYEQYF	TGTGCCAGCAGTTACGGGAGGGGCAGAGCCTACGAGCAGTACTTC
TRBV5-4	NA	TRBJ1-1	NA	CASSLDGYTEAFF	TGTGCCAGCAGCCTGGACGGGTACACTGAAGCTTTCTTT
TRBV6-6	NA	TRBJ2-1	NA	CASKSVNEQFF	TGTGCCAGCAAGTCAGTAAATGAGCAGTTCTTC
TRBV2	NA	TRBJ2-1	NA	CASKPSMSSYNEQFF	TGTGCCAGCAAGCCATCCATGAGCTCCTACAATGAGCAGTTCTTC
TRBV18	NA	TRBJ2-7	NA	CASWAPGVHEQYF	TGTGCCAGCTGGGCCCCAGGGGTCCACGAGCAGTACTTC
TRBV18	TRBD1	TRBJ1-1	NA	CASSRGQLNTEAFF	TGTGCCAGCTCACGGGGACAGTTGAACACTGAAGCTTTCTTT
TRBV18	NA	TRBJ2-2	NA	CASSPQEPPHELFF	TGTGCCAGCTCACCACAGGAGCCACCGCATGAGCTGTTTTTT
TRBV7-2	TRBD1	TRBJ2-2	NA	CASSPRDSYTGELFF	TGTGCCAGCAGCCCTAGGGACAGCTACACCGGGGAGCTGTTTTTT
TRBV6-5	NA	TRBJ1-2	once	CASSYSDMLGYTF	TGTGCCAGCAGTTATTCCGACATGTTGGGCTACACCTTC
TRBV27	TRBD1	TRBJ1-5	NA	CASKGTALNQPQHF	TGTGCCAGCAAAGGGACAGCCCTCAATCAGCCCCAGCATTTT